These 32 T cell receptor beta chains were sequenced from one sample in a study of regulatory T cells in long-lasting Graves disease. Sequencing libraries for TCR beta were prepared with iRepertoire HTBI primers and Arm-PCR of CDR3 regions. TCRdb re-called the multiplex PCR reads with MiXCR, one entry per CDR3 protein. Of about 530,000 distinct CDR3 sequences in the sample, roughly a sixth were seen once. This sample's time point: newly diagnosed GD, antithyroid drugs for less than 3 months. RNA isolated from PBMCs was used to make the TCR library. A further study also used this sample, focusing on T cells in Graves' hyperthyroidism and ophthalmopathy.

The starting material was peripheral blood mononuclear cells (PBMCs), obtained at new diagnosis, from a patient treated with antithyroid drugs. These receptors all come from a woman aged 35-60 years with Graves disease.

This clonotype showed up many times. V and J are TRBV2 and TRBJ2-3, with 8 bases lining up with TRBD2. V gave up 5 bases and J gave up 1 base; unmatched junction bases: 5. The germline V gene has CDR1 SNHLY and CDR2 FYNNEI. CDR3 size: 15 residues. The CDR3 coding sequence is TGTGCCAGCAGTTTATCGGGGGGGGGCACAGATACGCAGTATTTT. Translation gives CASSLSGGGTDTQYF. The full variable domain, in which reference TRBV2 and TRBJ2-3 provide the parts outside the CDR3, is EPEVTQTPSHQVTQMGQEVILRCVPISNHLYFYWYRQILGQKVEFLVSFYNNEISEKSEIFDDQFSVERPDGSNFTLKIRSTKLEDSAMYFCASSLSGGGTDTQYFGPGTRLTVL.

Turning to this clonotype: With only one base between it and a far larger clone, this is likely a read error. The DNA of the CDR3 is TGTGCCAGCAGCCAAGGGGGGCTGAACTATGGCTACGCCTTC. It is translated as CASSQGGLNYGYAF. The chain recombines TRBV12-3 or TRBV12-4 with TRBJ1-2; D possibly corresponds to TRBD1 (6 bases). CDR3 size: 14 residues.

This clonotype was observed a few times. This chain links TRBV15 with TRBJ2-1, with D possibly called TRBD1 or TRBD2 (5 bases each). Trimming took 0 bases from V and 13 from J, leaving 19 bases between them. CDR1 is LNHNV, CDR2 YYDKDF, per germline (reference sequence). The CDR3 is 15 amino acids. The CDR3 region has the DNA TGTGCCACCAGCAGAGATCGGGACCTAGGCCTCCCCCAGTTCTTC. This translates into CATSRDRDLGLPQFF.

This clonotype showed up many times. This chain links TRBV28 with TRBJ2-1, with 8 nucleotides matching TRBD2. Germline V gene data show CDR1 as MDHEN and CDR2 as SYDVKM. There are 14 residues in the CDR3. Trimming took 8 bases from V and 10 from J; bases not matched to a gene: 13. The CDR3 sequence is CASGLSGSLLEQFF. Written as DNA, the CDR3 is TGTGCCAGCGGCTTGAGCGGGAGCTTATTAGAGCAGTTCTTC.

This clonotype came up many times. In DNA form, the CDR3 reads TGTGCCAGCAGCTTAGGGAGCGGGGCGTATGGCTACACCTTC. Translated, it gives CASSLGSGAYGYTF. The genes are TRBV13 and TRBJ1-2, with a tentative D call TRBD1 (5 bases). Trimming removed 0 bases from V and 5 bases from J, with 10 bases in between. There are 14 residues in the CDR3. Germline V gene sequence: CDR1 PRHDT, CDR2 FYEKMQ (reference sequence). Complete variable domain (other parts from reference TRBV13 and TRBJ1-2): AAGVIQSPRHLIKEKRETATLKCYPIPRHDTVYWYQQGPGQDPQFLISFYEKMQSDKGSIPDRFSAQQFSDYHSELNMSSLELGDSALYFCASSLGSGAYGYTFGSGTRLTVV.

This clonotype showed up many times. The CDR3 reads CASSKSPTNNEQFF. In DNA, the CDR3 is TGTGCCAGCAGCAAATCCCCGACAAACAATGAGCAGTTCTTC. This sequence joins TRBV7-6 and TRBJ2-1; unclear D gene. V was cut by 5 bases and J by 5 bases, with 13 bases left in between. This CDR3 comprises 14 residues. Germline V gene lookup returns CDR1 SGHVS and CDR2 FNYEAQ.

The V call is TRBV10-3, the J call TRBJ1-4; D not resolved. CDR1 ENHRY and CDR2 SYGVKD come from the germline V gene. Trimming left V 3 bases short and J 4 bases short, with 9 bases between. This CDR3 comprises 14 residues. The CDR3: CAISDLRFNEKLFF. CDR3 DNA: TGTGCCATCAGTGATTTGAGATTTAATGAAAAACTGTTTTTT.

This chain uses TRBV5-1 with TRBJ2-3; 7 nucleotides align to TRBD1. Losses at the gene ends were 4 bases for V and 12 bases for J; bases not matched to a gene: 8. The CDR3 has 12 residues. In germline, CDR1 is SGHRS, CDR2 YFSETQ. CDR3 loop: CASSRGQEFQYF. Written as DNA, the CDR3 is TGCGCCAGCAGCCGTGGACAGGAATTTCAGTATTTT.

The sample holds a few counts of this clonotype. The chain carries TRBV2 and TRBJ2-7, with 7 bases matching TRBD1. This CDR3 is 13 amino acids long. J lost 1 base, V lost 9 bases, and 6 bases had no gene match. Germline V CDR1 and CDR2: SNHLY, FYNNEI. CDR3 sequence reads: CARRDSGSYEQYF. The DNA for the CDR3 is TGTGCCAGACGGGACAGCGGATCCTACGAGCAGTACTTC.

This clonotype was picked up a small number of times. CDR3 nucleotides: TGTGCCAGCGGGGAGGACTTCCTAGGAACCGGGGAGCTGTTTTTT. Residues: CASGEDFLGTGELFF. V gene TRBV6-1 combines with J gene TRBJ2-2, with D possibly being TRBD2 (6 bases). Germline values: CDR1 MNHNS, CDR2 SASEGT. V lost 8 bases and J lost 5, with 18 bases in between. The CDR3 is 15 amino acids.

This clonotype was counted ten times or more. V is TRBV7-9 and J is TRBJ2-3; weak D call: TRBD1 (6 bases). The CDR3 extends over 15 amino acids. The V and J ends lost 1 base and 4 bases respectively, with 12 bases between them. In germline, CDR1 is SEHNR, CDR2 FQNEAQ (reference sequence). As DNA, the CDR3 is TGTGCCAGCAGCTTAGAGGCCAGGGGCCCAGATACGCAGTATTTT. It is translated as CASSLEARGPDTQYF. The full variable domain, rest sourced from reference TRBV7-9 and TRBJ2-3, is DTGVSQNPRHKITKRGQNVTFRCDPISEHNRLYWYRQTLGQGPEFLTYFQNEAQLEKSRLLSDRFSAERPKGSFSTLEIQRTEQGDSAMYLCASSLEARGPDTQYFGPGTRLTVL.

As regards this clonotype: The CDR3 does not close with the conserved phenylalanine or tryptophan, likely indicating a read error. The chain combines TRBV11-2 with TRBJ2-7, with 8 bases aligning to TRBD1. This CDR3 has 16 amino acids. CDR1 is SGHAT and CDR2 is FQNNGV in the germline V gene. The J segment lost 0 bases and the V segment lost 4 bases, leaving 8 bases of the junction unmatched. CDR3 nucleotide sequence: TGTGCCAGCAGCTCAGTTCCGGGGACAGGCTCCTACGAGCAGTACCTC. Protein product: CASSSVPGTGSYEQYL.

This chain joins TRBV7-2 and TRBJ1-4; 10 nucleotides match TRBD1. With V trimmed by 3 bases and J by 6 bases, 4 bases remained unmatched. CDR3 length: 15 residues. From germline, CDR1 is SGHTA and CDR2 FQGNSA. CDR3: CASSLTGGPDEKLFF. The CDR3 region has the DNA TGTGCCAGCAGCTTGACAGGGGGCCCGGATGAAAAACTGTTTTTT.

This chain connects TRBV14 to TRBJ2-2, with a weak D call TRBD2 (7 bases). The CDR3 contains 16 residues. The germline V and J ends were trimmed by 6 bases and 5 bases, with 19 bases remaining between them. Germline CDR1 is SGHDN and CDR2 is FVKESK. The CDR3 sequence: CASSSAGGPITGELFF. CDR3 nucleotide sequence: TGTGCCAGCAGTTCCGCCGGGGGGCCGATTACCGGGGAGCTGTTTTTT. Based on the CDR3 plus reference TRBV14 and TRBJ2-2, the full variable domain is EAGVTQFPSHSVIEKGQTVTLRCDPISGHDNLYWYRRVMGKEIKFLLHFVKESKQDESGMPNNRFLAERTGGTYSTLKVQPAELEDSGVYFCASSSAGGPITGELFFGEGSRLTVL.

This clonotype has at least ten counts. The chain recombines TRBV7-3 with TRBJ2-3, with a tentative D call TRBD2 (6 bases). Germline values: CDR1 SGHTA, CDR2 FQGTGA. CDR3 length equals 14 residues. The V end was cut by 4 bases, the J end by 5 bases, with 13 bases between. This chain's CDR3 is CASSSGGLIDTQYF. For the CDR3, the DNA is TGTGCCAGCAGCTCCGGGGGTCTCATAGATACGCAGTATTTT.

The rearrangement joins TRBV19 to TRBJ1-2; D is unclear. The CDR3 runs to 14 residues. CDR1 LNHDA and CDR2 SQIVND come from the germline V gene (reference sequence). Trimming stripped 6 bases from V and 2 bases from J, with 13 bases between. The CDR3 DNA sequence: TGTGCCAGTAGCCTCGATAGATGGAACTATGGCTACACCTTC. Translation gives CASSLDRWNYGYTF.

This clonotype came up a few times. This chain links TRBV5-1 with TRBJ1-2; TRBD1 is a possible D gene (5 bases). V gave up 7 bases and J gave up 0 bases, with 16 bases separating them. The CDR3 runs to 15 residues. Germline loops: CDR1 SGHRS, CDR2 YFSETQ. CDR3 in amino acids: CASWVGALTNYGYTF. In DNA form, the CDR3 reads TGCGCCAGCTGGGTTGGGGCACTCACTAACTATGGCTACACCTTC.

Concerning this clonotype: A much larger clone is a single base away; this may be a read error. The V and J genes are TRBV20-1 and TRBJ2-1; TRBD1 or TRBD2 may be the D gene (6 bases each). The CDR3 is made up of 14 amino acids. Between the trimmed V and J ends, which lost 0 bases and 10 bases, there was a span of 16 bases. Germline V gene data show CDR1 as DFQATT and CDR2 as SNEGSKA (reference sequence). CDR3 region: CSAREERGAYEQFF. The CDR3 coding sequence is TGCAGTGCTAGAGAGGAGAGGGGGGCCTACGAGCAGTTCTTC.

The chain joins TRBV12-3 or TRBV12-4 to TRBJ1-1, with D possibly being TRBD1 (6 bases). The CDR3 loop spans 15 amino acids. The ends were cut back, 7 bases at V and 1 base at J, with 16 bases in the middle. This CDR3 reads CASTGQLEGNTEAFF. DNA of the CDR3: TGTGCCAGCACCGGACAGTTGGAAGGGAACACTGAAGCTTTCTTT.

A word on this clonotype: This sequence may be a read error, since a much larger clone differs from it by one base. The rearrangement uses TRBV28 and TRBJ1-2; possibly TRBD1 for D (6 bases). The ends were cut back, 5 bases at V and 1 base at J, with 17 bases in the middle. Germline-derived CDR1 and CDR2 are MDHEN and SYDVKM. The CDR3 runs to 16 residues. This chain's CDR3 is CASSPQGRDNNYGYTF. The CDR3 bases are TGTGCCAGCAGTCCGCAGGGGCGGGATAATAACTATGGCTACACCTTC.

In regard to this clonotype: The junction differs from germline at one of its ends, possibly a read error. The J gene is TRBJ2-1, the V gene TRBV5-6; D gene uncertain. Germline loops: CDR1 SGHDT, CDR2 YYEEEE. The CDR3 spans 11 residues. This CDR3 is CASSPPSERFF. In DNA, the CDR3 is TGTGCCAGCAGCCCCCCGAGTGAGCGGTTCTTC. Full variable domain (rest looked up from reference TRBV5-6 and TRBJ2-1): DAGVTQSPTHLIKTRGQQVTLRCSPKSGHDTVSWYQQALGQGPQFIFQYYEEEERQRGNFPDRFSGHQFPNYSSELNVNALLLGDSALYLCASSPPSERFFGPGTRLTVL.

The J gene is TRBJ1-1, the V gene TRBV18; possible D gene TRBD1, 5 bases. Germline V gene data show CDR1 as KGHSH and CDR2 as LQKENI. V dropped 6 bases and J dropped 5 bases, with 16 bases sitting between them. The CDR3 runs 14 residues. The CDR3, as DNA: TGTGCCAGCTCCCAGGGACTCGGGGATACTGAAGCTTTCTTT. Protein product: CASSQGLGDTEAFF.

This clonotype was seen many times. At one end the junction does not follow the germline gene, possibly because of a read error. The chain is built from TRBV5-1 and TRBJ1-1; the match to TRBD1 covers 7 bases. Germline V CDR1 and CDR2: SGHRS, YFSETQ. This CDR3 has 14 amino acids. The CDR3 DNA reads TGTGCCAGCAGCTCGGGACAGAAGAACACTGAAGCTTTCTTT. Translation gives CASSSGQKNTEAFF.

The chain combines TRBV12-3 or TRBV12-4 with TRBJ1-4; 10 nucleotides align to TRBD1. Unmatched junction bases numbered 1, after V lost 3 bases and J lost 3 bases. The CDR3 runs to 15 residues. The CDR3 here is CASSLDRGANEKLFF. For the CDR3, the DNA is TGTGCCAGCAGTTTGGACAGGGGGGCTAATGAAAAACTGTTTTTT.

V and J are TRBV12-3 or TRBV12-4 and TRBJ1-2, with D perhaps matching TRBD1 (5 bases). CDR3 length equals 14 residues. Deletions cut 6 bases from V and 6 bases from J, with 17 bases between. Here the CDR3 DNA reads TGTGCCAGCAGCCTGACAGTGACTGGGGATGGCTACACCTTC. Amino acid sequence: CASSLTVTGDGYTF.

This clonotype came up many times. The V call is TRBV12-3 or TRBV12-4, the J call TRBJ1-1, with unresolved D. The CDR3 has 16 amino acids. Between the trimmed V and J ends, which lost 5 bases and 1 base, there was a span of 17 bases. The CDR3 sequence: CASSDYPGSQNTEAFF. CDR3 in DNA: TGTGCCAGCAGTGATTATCCAGGATCCCAGAACACTGAAGCTTTCTTT.

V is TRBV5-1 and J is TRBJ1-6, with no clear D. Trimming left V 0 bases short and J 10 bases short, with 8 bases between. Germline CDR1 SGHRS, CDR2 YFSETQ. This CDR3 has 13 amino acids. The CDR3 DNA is TGCGCCAGCAGCTTGGAACATACATCACCCCTCCACTTT. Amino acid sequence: CASSLEHTSPLHF.

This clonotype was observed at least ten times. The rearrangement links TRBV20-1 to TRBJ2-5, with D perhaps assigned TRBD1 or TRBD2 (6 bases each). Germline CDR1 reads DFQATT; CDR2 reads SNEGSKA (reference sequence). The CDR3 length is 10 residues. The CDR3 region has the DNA TGCAGGCAGGGGAGGGAGACCCAGTACTTC. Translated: CRQGRETQYF.

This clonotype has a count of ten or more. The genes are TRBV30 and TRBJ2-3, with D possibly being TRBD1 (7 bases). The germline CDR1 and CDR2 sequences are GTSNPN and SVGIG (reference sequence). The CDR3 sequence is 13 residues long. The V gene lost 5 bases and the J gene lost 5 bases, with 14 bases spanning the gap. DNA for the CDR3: TGTGCCTGGTCGGGCCAGGGGGGAGATACGCAGTATTTT. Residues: CAWSGQGGDTQYF. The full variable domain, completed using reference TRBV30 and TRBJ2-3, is SQTIHQWPATLVQPVGSPLSLECTVEGTSNPNLYWYRQAAGRGLQLLFYSVGIGQISSEVPQNLSASRPQDRQFILSSKKLLLSDSGFYLCAWSGQGGDTQYFGPGTRLTVL.

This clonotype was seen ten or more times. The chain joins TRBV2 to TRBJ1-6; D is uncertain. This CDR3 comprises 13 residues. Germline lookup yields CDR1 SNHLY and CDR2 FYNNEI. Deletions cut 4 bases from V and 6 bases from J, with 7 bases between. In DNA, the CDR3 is TGTGCCAGCAGTGGGGGTGTTAATTCACCCCTCCACTTT. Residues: CASSGGVNSPLHF.

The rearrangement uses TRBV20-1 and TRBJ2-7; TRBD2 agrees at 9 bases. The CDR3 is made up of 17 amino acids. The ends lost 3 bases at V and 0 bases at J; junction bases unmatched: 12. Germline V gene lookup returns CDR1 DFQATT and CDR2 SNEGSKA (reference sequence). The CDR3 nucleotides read TGCAGTGCTAGGGCTCTCTGGGTAGCGGGGGCCTCCTACGAGCAGTACTTC. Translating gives CSARALWVAGASYEQYF.

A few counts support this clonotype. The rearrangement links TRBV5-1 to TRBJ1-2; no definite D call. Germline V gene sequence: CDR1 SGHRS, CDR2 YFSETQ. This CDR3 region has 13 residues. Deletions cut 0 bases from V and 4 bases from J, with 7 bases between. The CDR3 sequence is CASSLDVVYGYTF. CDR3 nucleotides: TGCGCCAGCAGCTTGGACGTTGTCTATGGCTACACCTTC.